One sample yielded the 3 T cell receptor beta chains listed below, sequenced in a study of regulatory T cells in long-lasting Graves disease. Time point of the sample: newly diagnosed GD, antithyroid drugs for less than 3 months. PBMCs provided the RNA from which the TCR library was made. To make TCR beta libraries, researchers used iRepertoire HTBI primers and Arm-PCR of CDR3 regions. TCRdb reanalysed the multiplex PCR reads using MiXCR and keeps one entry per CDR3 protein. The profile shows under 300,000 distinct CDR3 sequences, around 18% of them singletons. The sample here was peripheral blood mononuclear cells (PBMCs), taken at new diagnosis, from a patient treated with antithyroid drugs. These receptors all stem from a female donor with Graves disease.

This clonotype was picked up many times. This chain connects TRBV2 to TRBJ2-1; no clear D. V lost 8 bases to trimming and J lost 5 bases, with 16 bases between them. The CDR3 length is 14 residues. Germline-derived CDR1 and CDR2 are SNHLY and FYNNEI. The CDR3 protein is CASPPPDKNNEQFF. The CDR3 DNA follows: TGTGCCAGCCCACCCCCAGACAAAAACAATGAGCAGTTCTTC.

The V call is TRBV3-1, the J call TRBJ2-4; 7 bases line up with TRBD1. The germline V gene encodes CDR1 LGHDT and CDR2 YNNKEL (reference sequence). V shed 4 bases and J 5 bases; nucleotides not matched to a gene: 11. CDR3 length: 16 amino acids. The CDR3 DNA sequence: TGTGCCAGCAGCCCTTACAGGGGTCGTGGGGAAAACATTCAGTACTTC. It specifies CASSPYRGRGENIQYF.

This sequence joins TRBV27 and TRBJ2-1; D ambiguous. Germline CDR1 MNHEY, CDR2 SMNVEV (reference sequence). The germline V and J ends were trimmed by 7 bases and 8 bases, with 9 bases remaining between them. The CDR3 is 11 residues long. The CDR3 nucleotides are TGTGCCAGCATGGATTTGGATGAGCAGTTCTTC. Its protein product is CASMDLDEQFF.